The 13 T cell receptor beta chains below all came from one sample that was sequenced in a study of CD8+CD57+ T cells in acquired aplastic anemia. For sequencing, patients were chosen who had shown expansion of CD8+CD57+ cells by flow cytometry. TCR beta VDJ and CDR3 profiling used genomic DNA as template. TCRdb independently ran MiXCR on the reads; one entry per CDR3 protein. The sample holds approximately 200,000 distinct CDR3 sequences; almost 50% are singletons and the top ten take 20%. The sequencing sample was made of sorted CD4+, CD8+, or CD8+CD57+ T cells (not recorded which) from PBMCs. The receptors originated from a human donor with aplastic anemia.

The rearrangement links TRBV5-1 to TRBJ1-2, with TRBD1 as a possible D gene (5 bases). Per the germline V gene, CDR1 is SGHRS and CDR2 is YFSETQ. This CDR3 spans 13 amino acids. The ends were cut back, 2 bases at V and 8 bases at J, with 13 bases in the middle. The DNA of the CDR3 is TGCGCCAGCAGCTTAGCGGGGGTCCGGGGCTACACCTTC. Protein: CASSLAGVRGYTF.

The CDR3 spells CAISDLQYF. The CDR3 DNA is TGTGCCATCAGTGACCTTCAGTACTTC. The chain links TRBV10-3 to TRBJ2-4; D uncertain. This CDR3 has 9 amino acids. The V gene lost 3 bases and the J gene lost 11 bases, with 2 bases spanning the gap. CDR1 is ENHRY and CDR2 is SYGVKD in the germline V gene.

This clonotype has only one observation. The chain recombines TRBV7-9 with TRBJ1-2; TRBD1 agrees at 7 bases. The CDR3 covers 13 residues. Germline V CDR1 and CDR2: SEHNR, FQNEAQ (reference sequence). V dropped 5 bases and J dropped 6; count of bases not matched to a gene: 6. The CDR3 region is CASSITQGDGYTF. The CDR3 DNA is TGTGCCAGCAGCATCACCCAGGGGGATGGCTACACCTTC.

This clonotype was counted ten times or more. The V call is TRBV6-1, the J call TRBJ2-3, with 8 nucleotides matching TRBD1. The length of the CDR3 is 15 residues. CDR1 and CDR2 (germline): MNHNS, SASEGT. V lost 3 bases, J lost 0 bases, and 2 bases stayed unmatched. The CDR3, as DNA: TGTGCCAGCAGTGACTGGACAGGGAGCACAGATACGCAGTATTTT. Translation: CASSDWTGSTDTQYF.

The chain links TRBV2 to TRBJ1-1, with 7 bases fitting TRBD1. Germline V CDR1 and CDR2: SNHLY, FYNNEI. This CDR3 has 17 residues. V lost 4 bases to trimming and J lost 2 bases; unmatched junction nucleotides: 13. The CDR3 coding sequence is TGTGCCAGCAGTGGGGACAGTGCCTTAATATACAACACTGAAGCTTTCTTT. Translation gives CASSGDSALIYNTEAFF.

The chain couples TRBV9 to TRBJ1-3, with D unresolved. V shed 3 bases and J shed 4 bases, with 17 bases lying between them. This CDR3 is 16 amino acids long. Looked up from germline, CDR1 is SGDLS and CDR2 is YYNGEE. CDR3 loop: CASSADREGVGNTIYF. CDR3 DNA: TGTGCCAGCAGCGCAGACCGGGAGGGAGTAGGAAACACCATATATTTT.

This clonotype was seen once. CDR3 region: CASSLGAGGYTF. CDR3 sequence (DNA): TGTGCCAGCAGCTTAGGGGCTGGCGGCTACACCTTC. This rearrangement joins TRBV7-9 to TRBJ1-2; no firm D call. The CDR3 has 12 amino acids. Trimming pared 1 base from V and 8 bases from J, leaving 8 bases between. Germline CDR1 SEHNR, CDR2 FQNEAQ (reference sequence). Based on the CDR3 plus reference TRBV7-9 and TRBJ1-2, the full variable domain is DTGVSQNPRHKITKRGQNVTFRCDPISEHNRLYWYRQTLGQGPEFLTYFQNEAQLEKSRLLSDRFSAERPKGSFSTLEIQRTEQGDSAMYLCASSLGAGGYTFGSGTRLTVV.

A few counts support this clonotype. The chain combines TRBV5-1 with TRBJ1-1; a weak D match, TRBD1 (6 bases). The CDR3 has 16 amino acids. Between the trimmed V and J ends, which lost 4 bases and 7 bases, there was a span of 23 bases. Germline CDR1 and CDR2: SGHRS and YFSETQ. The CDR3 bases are TGCGCCAGCAGCGGTGGTGGGGGCCCGACAACTAATGAAGCTTTCTTT. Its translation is CASSGGGGPTTNEAFF.

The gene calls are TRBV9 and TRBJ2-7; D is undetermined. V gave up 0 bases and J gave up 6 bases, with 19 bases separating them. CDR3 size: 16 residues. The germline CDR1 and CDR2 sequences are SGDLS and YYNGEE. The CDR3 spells CASSVGPQRAPGEQYF. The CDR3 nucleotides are TGTGCCAGCAGCGTAGGCCCACAGCGCGCGCCGGGCGAGCAGTACTTC.

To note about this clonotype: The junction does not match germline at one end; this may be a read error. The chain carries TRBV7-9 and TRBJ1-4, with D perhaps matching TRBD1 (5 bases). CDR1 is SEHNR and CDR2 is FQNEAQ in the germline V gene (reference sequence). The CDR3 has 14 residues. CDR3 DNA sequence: TGTGCCAGCAGCTTACGAGCCCAGGGTGAAAAACTGTTTTTC. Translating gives CASSLRAQGEKLFF.

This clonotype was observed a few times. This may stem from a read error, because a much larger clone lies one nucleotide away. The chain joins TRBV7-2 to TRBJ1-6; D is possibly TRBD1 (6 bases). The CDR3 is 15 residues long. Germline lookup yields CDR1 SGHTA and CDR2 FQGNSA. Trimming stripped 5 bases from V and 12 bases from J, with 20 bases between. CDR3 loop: CASSPGGGEVIPLHF. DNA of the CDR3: TGTGCCAGCAGCCCCGGGGGGGGCGAGGTCATACCCCTCCACTTT.

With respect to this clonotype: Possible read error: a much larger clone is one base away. CDR3 DNA: TGTGCCAGCACCGGCCGCTACACCTTC. It codes for CASTGRYTF. J is TRBJ1-2 and V is TRBV9; D not certain. The germline V gene has CDR1 SGDLS and CDR2 YYNGEE. The V end lost 6 bases, the J end lost 9 bases, and 6 bases lay between the germline ends. The CDR3 extends over 9 amino acids.

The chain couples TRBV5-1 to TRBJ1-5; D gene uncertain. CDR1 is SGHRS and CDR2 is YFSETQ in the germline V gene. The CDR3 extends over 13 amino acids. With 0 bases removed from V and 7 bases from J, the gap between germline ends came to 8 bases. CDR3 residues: CASSLGRRQPQHF. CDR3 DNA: TGCGCCAGCAGCTTGGGACGTCGGCAGCCCCAGCATTTT.